This TCR beta chain comes out of a study of shared clonotypes between healthy human individuals. Germline loops: CDR1 SGHTA, CDR2 FQGTGA. This CDR3 spans 16 amino acids. The V gene lost 5 bases and the J gene lost 2 bases, with 15 bases spanning the gap. Original analysis: Junction-only immunoSEQ sequences carried no quality scores, so filtering differed. TCRdb's copy holds only in-frame clones and misses some; the assay was immunoSEQ multiplex PCR. The V and J calls and clone size were taken over from that table, and D and trimming were inferred from the DNA. This sample has about 1.1 million clones, with roughly 80% found just once. General study findings and limits: A generally larger estimated richness was seen in naive subsets than in memory subsets. Among donors, sharing of clonotypes was expected to be affected by sequencing depth.

On this clone: Its antigen is still unknown.

This clonotype was obtained from a man aged 18 to 35 in good health. Some clones in this sample may be carry-over from other donors' samples. Sample: memory CD4+ T cells from PBMCs. This sample's subset: CD45RA-negative fraction. The chain carries TRBV7-3 and TRBJ2-2; D gene unclear. This chain's CDR3 is CASSQLIETNTGELFF. The CDR3 nucleotides read TGTGCCAGCAGCCAACTCATAGAAACAAACACCGGGGAGCTGTTTTTT.